This TCR beta chain derives from a study of blood T cell repertoires in COVID-19. Study summary: Sites in the United States, Italy and Spain provided acute and convalescent COVID-19 samples. Sample material is recorded as cDNA or gDNA derived from T cells, B-cell-depleted T cells, or PBMCs.

Original methodology: Nucleated cell number was recorded as an estimate derived from reference gene primer amplification. Profiled with immunoSEQ multiplex PCR; TCRdb holds only in-frame clones, not every one. That table gives V, J and clone size, and the DNA gave D and trimming. The sample lists 95,000 to 110,000 clones; 85% to 90% were seen once. V gave up 1 base and J gave up 7 bases, with 8 bases separating them. In germline, CDR1 is LNHDA, CDR2 SQIVND (reference sequence). CDR3 size: 13 residues. Sequenced sample: peripheral blood. This sequence originates from a man aged 50-60 years with acute or convalescent COVID-19. The V gene is TRBV19, the J gene TRBJ2-1; D is unclear. The CDR3 loop is CASSIVLENEQFF. CDR3 coding DNA: TGTGCCAGTAGTATAGTCCTAGAAAATGAGCAGTTCTTC.